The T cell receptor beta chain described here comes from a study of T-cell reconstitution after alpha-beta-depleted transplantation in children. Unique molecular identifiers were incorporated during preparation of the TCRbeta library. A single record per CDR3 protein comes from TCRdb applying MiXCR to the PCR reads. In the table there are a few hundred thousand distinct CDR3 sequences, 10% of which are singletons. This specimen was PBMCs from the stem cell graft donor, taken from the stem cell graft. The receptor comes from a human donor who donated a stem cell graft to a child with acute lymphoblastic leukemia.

The CDR3 coding sequence is TGTGCCAGCAGTTCCTCTGTCAGGGCGCCCTATGGCTACACCTTC. Translation: CASSSSVRAPYGYTF. This sequence joins TRBV6-5 and TRBJ1-2; D possibly corresponds to TRBD1 (5 bases). Germline V gene lookup returns CDR1 MNHEY and CDR2 SVGAGI. The V end was cut by 4 bases, the J end by 4 bases, with 16 bases between. The CDR3 length is 15 residues.